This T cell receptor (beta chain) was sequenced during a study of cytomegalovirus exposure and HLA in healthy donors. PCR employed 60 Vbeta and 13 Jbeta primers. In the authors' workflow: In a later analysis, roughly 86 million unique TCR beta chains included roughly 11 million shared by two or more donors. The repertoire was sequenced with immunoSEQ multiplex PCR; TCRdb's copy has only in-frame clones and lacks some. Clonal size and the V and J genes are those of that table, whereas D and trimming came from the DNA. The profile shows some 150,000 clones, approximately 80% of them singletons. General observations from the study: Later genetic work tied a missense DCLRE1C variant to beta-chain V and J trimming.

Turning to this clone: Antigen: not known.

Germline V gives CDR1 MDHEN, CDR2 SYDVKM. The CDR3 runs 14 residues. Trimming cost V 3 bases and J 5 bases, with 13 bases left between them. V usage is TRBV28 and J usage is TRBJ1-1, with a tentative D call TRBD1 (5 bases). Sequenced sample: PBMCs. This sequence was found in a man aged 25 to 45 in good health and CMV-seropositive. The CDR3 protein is CASSLARVSTEAFF. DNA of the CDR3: TGTGCCAGCAGTTTGGCCAGGGTCAGTACTGAAGCTTTCTTT.